The next 23 T cell receptor beta chains were all read from a single sample in a study of blood T cells in healthy people across ages. With a J-beta primer mix and a sample-barcoded 5' primer, a second PCR ran 7 to 11 cycles. TCRdb reanalysed the 5' RACE reads using MiXCR and keeps one entry per CDR3 protein. Of around 1,500,000 distinct CDR3 sequences in the sample, roughly 45% are singletons; the top ten hold 7.9%. The sample was blood. All receptors derive from a woman aged 18-29 years in good health.

Comments on this clonotype: This sequence is one base from a far larger clone and is likely a read error. V gene TRBV28 combines with J gene TRBJ2-1; D not resolved. The CDR3 runs 10 residues. Germline V lookup: CDR1 MDHEN, CDR2 SYDVKM. CDR3 coding DNA: TGTGCCGGCAGTTTCAATGAGCAGTTCTTC. It translates to CAGSFNEQFF.

The table lists this clonotype with a count of one. The chain links TRBV20-1 to TRBJ2-7; TRBD2 aligns across 7 bases. J was trimmed by 0 bases and V by 4 bases; bases with no gene match: 6. This CDR3 has 14 residues. Germline-derived CDR1 and CDR2 are DFQATT and SNEGSKA (reference sequence). The DNA for the CDR3 is TGCAGTGCTAACGGGGGACTAAGCTCCTACGAGCAGTACTTC. It specifies CSANGGLSSYEQYF.

The chain is built from TRBV4-1 and TRBJ1-2, with 10 bases matching TRBD1. After removal of 3 bases from V and 4 bases from J, the junction contained 5 bases not matched to a gene. Germline V gene data show CDR1 as MGHRA and CDR2 as YSYEKL. The CDR3 has 15 residues. The CDR3 nucleotides read TGCGCCAGCAGCCAGAGGGGACAGGGGATCTATGGCTACACCTTC. Translated, it gives CASSQRGQGIYGYTF.

This chain joins TRBV5-1 and TRBJ2-1, with D perhaps matching TRBD2 (6 bases). The length of the CDR3 is 17 residues. V shed 2 bases and J shed 3 bases, with 18 bases lying between them. Germline-derived CDR1 and CDR2 are SGHRS and YFSETQ. The CDR3 protein is CASSFLYGSSGYNEQFF. The CDR3 DNA reads as TGCGCCAGCAGCTTTCTGTACGGGAGCTCGGGCTACAATGAGCAGTTCTTC.

This clonotype has a handful of counts. This rearrangement joins TRBV20-1 to TRBJ2-1; weak D call: TRBD1 (6 bases). Germline assignment: CDR1 DFQATT and CDR2 SNEGSKA (reference sequence). The V and J ends lost 2 bases and 7 bases respectively, with 15 bases between them. The CDR3 consists of 14 residues. CDR3 residues: CSARPPPGDNEQFF. The CDR3 DNA is TGCAGTGCTAGACCCCCCCCAGGGGATAATGAGCAGTTCTTC.

This clonotype was observed at least ten times. J is TRBJ1-1 and V is TRBV12-3 or TRBV12-4; no firm D call. Deletions cut 3 bases from V and 6 bases from J, with 8 bases between. This CDR3 is built from 12 residues. The CDR3 reads CASSFGGAEAFF. CDR3 bases: TGTGCCAGCAGTTTCGGTGGGGCTGAAGCTTTCTTT.

This clonotype has at least ten counts. The chain recombines TRBV6-2 or TRBV6-3 with TRBJ2-5; 7 positions agree with TRBD2. The CDR3 spans 14 residues. Per germline, CDR1 MNHEY and CDR2 SVGEGT. J gave up 4 bases and V 5 bases, and 7 bases lay outside the gene matches. The CDR3, as DNA: TGTGCCAGCAGTGGACTAGGTTCCATAGAGACCCAGTACTTC. This encodes CASSGLGSIETQYF.

This chain connects TRBV2 to TRBJ2-1, with D perhaps matching TRBD2 (6 bases). The CDR3 consists of 15 residues. Trimming removed 7 bases from V and 0 bases from J, with 13 bases in between. Germline CDR1 reads SNHLY; CDR2 reads FYNNEI. CDR3 loop: CASKEEGPSYNEQFF. In DNA form, the CDR3 reads TGTGCCAGCAAAGAGGAGGGACCCTCCTACAATGAGCAGTTCTTC.

This clonotype was found a few times. J is TRBJ1-1 and V is TRBV27, with D perhaps matching TRBD1 (5 bases). The CDR3 consists of 16 residues. Germline V gene lookup returns CDR1 MNHEY and CDR2 SMNVEV (reference sequence). V gave up 1 base and J gave up 5 bases, with 17 bases separating them. This CDR3 is CASSLWRQGIWTEAFF. The CDR3 coding sequence is TGTGCCAGCAGTTTATGGCGGCAGGGAATTTGGACTGAAGCTTTCTTT.

This clonotype was picked up a small number of times. The chain employs TRBV10-3 and TRBJ2-5; no firm D call. V lost 0 bases and J 6 bases, leaving 14 bases between the germline ends. Germline lookup yields CDR1 ENHRY and CDR2 SYGVKD. This CDR3 comprises 15 residues. For the CDR3, the DNA is TGTGCCATCAGTGAGTCGAACCGCTCCGGGCAGACCCAGTACTTC. Translated: CAISESNRSGQTQYF.

This clonotype was seen a few times. The chain has TRBV27 and TRBJ1-5; D remains ambiguous. Germline V gives CDR1 MNHEY, CDR2 SMNVEV (reference sequence). V was trimmed by 5 bases and J by 4 bases, leaving 9 bases between them. The CDR3 loop spans 13 amino acids. The CDR3 DNA reads TGTGCCAGCAGTCCTTACCGGAATCAGCCCCAGCATTTT. Translated: CASSPYRNQPQHF.

In this sample, this clonotype turned up a few times. This chain uses TRBV7-2 with TRBJ2-7, with D hard to call. From germline, CDR1 is SGHTA and CDR2 FQGNSA. The CDR3 has 14 residues. V was shortened by 6 bases and J by 2 bases, with 14 bases between the two germline ends. DNA of the CDR3: TGTGCCAGCAGTCATGGCTCCAGAACCTACGAGCAGTACTTC. Encoded protein: CASSHGSRTYEQYF. Together with reference TRBV7-2 and TRBJ2-7, the CDR3 gives the full variable domain: GAGVSQSPSNKVTEKGKDVELRCDPISGHTALYWYRQSLGQGLEFLIYFQGNSAPDKSGLPSDRFSAERTGGSVSTLTIQRTQQEDSAVYLCASSHGSRTYEQYFGPGTRLTVT.

In regard to this clonotype: The junction differs from germline at one of its ends, possibly a read error. The chain couples TRBV4-1 to TRBJ2-1, with 8 bases identical to TRBD1. This CDR3 is built from 17 residues. The germline V gene has CDR1 MGHRA and CDR2 YSYEKL. CDR3 sequence: CASSPTTGEISYNGQFF. The CDR3, as DNA: TGCGCCAGCAGCCCCACGACAGGGGAAATCTCCTACAATGGGCAGTTCTTC.

This clonotype appeared a few times. The chain links TRBV2 to TRBJ2-5; 9 nucleotides match TRBD2. V gave up 7 bases and J gave up 4 bases; unmatched junction bases: 4. The CDR3 spans 13 residues. Germline V lookup: CDR1 SNHLY, CDR2 FYNNEI. The CDR3 DNA sequence: TGTGCCAGCAAAGGTAGCGGGGGAGAGACCCAGTACTTC. As protein: CASKGSGGETQYF.

This clonotype was counted only a few times. The rearrangement joins TRBV6-1 to TRBJ1-5; TRBD1 matches at 8 bases. Germline CDR1 and CDR2: MNHNS and SASEGT. This CDR3 is 16 amino acids long. Germline trimming cut 3 bases from V and 3 bases from J; bases unmatched to any gene: 7. CDR3 amino acids: CASSDFPTGVNQPQHF. CDR3 DNA sequence: TGTGCCAGCAGTGACTTCCCGACAGGGGTCAATCAGCCCCAGCATTTT.

V gene TRBV6-1 combines with J gene TRBJ2-7; D is undetermined. Trimming took 2 bases from V and 3 from J, leaving 8 bases between them. The CDR3 spans 13 residues. CDR1 MNHNS and CDR2 SASEGT come from the germline V gene. CDR3 amino acids: CASSEPVFYEQYF. The CDR3 coding sequence is TGTGCCAGCAGTGAACCCGTATTCTACGAGCAGTACTTC.

The J gene is TRBJ2-7, the V gene TRBV12-3 or TRBV12-4; 11 positions agree with TRBD1. The CDR3 runs to 15 residues. Trimming removed 4 bases from V and 4 bases from J; junction bases left unmatched: 6. The CDR3 region is CASSSYGDRGYEQYF. As DNA, the CDR3 is TGTGCCAGCAGTTCTTACGGGGACAGGGGGTACGAGCAGTACTTC.

The genes are TRBV7-9 and TRBJ1-2, with 7 positions matching TRBD1. V lost 1 base to trimming and J lost 2 bases; unmatched junction nucleotides: 7. CDR1 is SEHNR and CDR2 is FQNEAQ in the germline V gene (reference sequence). The CDR3 covers 16 residues. DNA for the CDR3: TGTGCCAGCAGCTTAGGTATCGGGACAGTAAACTATGGCTACACCTTC. It encodes CASSLGIGTVNYGYTF. Looking up the rest from reference TRBV7-9 and TRBJ1-2 gives the full variable domain: DTGVSQNPRHKITKRGQNVTFRCDPISEHNRLYWYRQTLGQGPEFLTYFQNEAQLEKSRLLSDRFSAERPKGSFSTLEIQRTEQGDSAMYLCASSLGIGTVNYGYTFGSGTRLTVV.

The chain combines TRBV10-3 with TRBJ2-7, with 11 bases aligning to TRBD2. CDR3 length: 18 amino acids. The V and J ends lost 4 bases and 2 bases, in that order; junction bases with no gene match: 13. Germline loops: CDR1 ENHRY, CDR2 SYGVKD. This CDR3 reads CAISGAGELAGATYEQYF. In DNA form, the CDR3 reads TGTGCCATCAGTGGGGCAGGGGAACTAGCGGGAGCTACCTACGAGCAGTACTTC.

The chain is built from TRBV15 and TRBJ2-7, with D maybe TRBD1 (6 bases). The tail of the sequence fits TRBJ2-5 better, so the J call may be wrong. Germline V lookup: CDR1 LNHNV, CDR2 YYDKDF (reference sequence). This CDR3 contains 16 residues. CDR3 amino acids: CATSREHRVGQETQYF. CDR3 coding DNA: TGTGCCACCAGCAGAGAACACAGGGTGGGCCAAGAGACCCAGTACTTC.

This sequence joins TRBV20-1 and TRBJ2-5, with 11 nucleotides matching TRBD2. The CDR3 is 17 amino acids. Germline V CDR1 and CDR2: DFQATT, SNEGSKA (reference sequence). Trimming removed 6 bases from V and 11 bases from J; junction bases left unmatched: 23. The CDR3 loop reads CSAILLTSGESYNEQYF. CDR3 coding DNA: TGCAGTGCCATCTTACTGACTAGCGGGGAATCCTACAATGAGCAGTACTTC.

The V call is TRBV2, the J call TRBJ2-7; unclear D gene. Trimming removed 5 bases at V and 4 bases at J, with 12 bases between. The CDR3 is 13 residues long. Germline CDR1 and CDR2: SNHLY and FYNNEI. DNA for the CDR3: TGTGCCAGCAGTCGGAGCGAGCTTTACGAGCAGTACTTC. The encoded protein is CASSRSELYEQYF.

This clonotype appeared a few times. The V call is TRBV27, the J call TRBJ1-1; D might be TRBD1 (5 bases). CDR1 is MNHEY, CDR2 SMNVEV, per germline (reference sequence). The CDR3 covers 15 residues. Trimming removed 7 bases from V and 2 bases from J, with 17 bases in between. The CDR3 region has the DNA TGTGCCAGCACCACCGGACAAGCAACCAACACTGAAGCTTTCTTT. This encodes CASTTGQATNTEAFF.